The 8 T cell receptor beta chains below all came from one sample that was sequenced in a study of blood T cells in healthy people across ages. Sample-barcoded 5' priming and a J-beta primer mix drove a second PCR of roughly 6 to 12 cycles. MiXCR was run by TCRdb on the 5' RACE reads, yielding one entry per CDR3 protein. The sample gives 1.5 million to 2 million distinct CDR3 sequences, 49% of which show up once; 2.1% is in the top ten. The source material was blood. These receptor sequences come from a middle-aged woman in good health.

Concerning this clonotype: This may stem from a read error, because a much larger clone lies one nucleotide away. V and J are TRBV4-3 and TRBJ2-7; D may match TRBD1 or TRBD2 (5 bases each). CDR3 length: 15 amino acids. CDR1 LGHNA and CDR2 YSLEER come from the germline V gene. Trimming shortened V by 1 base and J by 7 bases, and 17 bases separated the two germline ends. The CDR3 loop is CASSQVGTDNNEQYF. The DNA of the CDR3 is TGCGCCAGCAGCCAAGTCGGGACGGACAACAATGAGCAGTACTTC.

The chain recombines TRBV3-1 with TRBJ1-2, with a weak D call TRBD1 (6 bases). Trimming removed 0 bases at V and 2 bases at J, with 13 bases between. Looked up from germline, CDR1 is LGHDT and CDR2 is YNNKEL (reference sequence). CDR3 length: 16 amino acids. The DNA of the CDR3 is TGTGCCAGCAGCCAAGATAGGGCGGGGGCCAACTATGGCTACACCTTC. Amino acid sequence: CASSQDRAGANYGYTF.

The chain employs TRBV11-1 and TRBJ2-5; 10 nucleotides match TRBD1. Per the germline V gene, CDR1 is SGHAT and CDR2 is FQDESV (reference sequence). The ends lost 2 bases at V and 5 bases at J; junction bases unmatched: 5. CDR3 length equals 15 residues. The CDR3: CASSLLVTGGETQYF. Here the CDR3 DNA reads TGTGCCAGCAGCTTATTGGTGACAGGGGGCGAGACCCAGTACTTC.

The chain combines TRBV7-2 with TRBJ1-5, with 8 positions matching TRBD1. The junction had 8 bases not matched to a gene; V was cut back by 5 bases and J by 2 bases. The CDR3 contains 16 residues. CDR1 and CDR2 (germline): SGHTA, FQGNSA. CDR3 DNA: TGTGCCAGCAGCGCGGACAGGGAAGGAGGCAATCAGCCCCAGCATTTT. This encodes CASSADREGGNQPQHF.

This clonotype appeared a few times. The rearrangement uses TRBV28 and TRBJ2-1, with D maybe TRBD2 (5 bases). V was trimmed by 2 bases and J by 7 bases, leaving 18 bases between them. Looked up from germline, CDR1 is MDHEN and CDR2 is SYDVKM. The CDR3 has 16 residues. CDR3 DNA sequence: TGTGCCAGCAGTTTACCGAGGAGCAACTGGGAGAATGAGCAGTTCTTC. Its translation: CASSLPRSNWENEQFF.

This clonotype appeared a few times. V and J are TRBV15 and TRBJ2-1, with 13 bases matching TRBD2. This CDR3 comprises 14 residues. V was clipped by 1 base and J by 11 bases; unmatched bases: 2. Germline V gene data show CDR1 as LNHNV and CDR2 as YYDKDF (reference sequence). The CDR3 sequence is CATSRAGLAGKQFF. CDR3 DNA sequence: TGTGCCACCAGCAGAGCGGGACTAGCGGGGAAGCAGTTCTTC.

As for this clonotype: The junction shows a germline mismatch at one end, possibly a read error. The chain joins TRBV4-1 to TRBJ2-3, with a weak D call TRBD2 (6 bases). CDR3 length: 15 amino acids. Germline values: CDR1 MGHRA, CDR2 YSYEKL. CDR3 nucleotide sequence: TGCGCCAGCAGTCAAGCCTCGACCGGGGGAGATACGCAGTATTTT. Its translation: CASSQASTGGDTQYF.

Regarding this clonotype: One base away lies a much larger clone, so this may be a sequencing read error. The CDR3 loop is CASSLFRGRNNEQYF. CDR3 nucleotides: TGCGCCAGCAGCTTGTTCCGGGGGAGGAACAATGAGCAGTACTTC. The genes are TRBV5-1 and TRBJ2-5; D may be TRBD2 (6 bases). CDR3 length equals 15 residues. Germline CDR1 is SGHRS and CDR2 is YFSETQ. V lost 1 base and J lost 11, with 21 bases in between.